The rows below give T cell receptor beta chains drawn from one sample of a study of blood T cell repertoires in COVID-19. Sequencing used immunoSEQ multiplex PCR; TCRdb keeps in-frame clones, though not all of them. Of 200,000 to 250,000 clones in the sample, 65% to 85% are singletons; the top ten hold about 4%. The sequencing input was peripheral blood. These receptors were taken from a woman aged 40 to 50 with active or convalescent COVID-19. CDR3s include the opening cysteine and the closing phenylalanine or tryptophan. The D gene is left open where the match is weak. Only part of the rows carry a size: once, few, many, or a class if the clone is expanded.

.,TRBV5-3,TRBJ1-5,.,TGTGCCTCTCGGGGTTATCAGCCCCAGCATTTT,CASRGYQPQHF
.,TRBV25-1,TRBJ1-2,.,TGTGCCAGCAGGAAGGACGGACAGCCTTATGGCTACACCTTC,CASRKDGQPYGYTF
.,TRBV18,TRBJ2-1,TRBD1,TGTGCCAGCTCACCAGTACTGACAGGGGAGGAGCAGTTCTTC,CASSPVLTGEEQFF
.,TRBV3-1/TRBV3-2,TRBJ2-1,.,TGTGCCAGCAGCCAAGCGGGTAGCTCCTACAATGAGCAGTTCTTC,CASSQAGSSYNEQFF
.,TRBV7-9,TRBJ1-1,TRBD1,TGTGCCAGCAGCTTCCAAGCCCGGGACAGGGGGCGGAACACTGAAGCTTTCTTT,CASSFQARDRGRNTEAFF
few,TRBV9,TRBJ1-2,.,TGTGCCAGCAGCGTAGAGGCAGGGGCTTATGGCTACACCTTC,CASSVEAGAYGYTF
.,TRBV4-1,TRBJ2-7,TRBD1,TGCGCCAGCAGCCAAGGCGGGACAGGGGGCTTCTACGAGCAGTACTTC,CASSQGGTGGFYEQYF
.,TRBV18,TRBJ1-1,TRBD1,TGTGCCAGCTCACCCGGACAGGGGGCTGAAGCTTTCTTT,CASSPGQGAEAFF
.,TRBV9,TRBJ2-3,TRBD2,TGTGCCAGCAGCGTGCTAGCGGGGGGCACAGATACGCAGTATTTT,CASSVLAGGTDTQYF
few,TRBV19,TRBJ2-6,.,TGTGCCAGTAGTACCCTCAGCGATGGGGCCAACGTCCTGACTTTC,CASSTLSDGANVLTF
.,TRBV5-1,TRBJ2-7,.,TGCGCCAGCAGCTTGGCCGTAATATTCGACGAGCAGTACTTC,CASSLAVIFDEQYF
once,TRBV5-6,TRBJ1-5,.,TGTGCCAGCAGCCTTGGGGGGGGGCCCCAGCATTTT,CASSLGGGPQHF
.,TRBV7-3,TRBJ1-1,TRBD1,TGTGCCAGCAGCGCCTACAGGGGGAACACTGAAGCTTTCTTT,CASSAYRGNTEAFF
.,TRBV6-1,TRBJ2-5,TRBD2,TGTGCCAGCAGTGATGGACTAGCGGGGTCTGAGACCCAGTACTTC,CASSDGLAGSETQYF
.,TRBV3-1/TRBV3-2,TRBJ1-1,.,TGTGCCAGCAGCCGCAGATTGAACACTGAAGCTTTCTTT,CASSRRLNTEAFF
.,TRBV9,TRBJ1-6,.,TGTGCCAGCAGCGTAGAAGGATCAGGTACTTCACCCCTCCACTTT,CASSVEGSGTSPLHF
.,TRBV11-2,TRBJ1-5,.,TGTGCCAGCAGCCTCTATAGGGGCCGAAATCAGCCCCAGCATTTT,CASSLYRGRNQPQHF
.,TRBV4-2,TRBJ1-1,.,TGTGCCAGCAGCCAAGATGAAAGGACACCCTACACTGAAGCTTTCTTT,CASSQDERTPYTEAFF
.,TRBV28,TRBJ1-1,.,TGTGCCAGCAGTTTAATCCAGGGAGGCGGGGACACTGAAGCTTTCTTT,CASSLIQGGGDTEAFF
once,TRBV9,TRBJ2-1,TRBD2,TGTGCCAGCAGGGGGCCTACTCACAGCGGGGGCACTAGCCCAAATGAGCAGTTCTTC,CASRGPTHSGGTSPNEQFF
.,TRBV7-9,TRBJ1-2,.,TGTGCCAGCGGGCAGTCAGGGAGGAAGGATGGCTACACCTTC,CASGQSGRKDGYTF
.,TRBV6-5,TRBJ2-3,.,TGTGCCAGCAGTAAGAGACAGTCTAGCACAGATACGCAGTATTTT,CASSKRQSSTDTQYF
.,TRBV7-9,TRBJ2-5,.,TGTGCCAGCAGCTTAGCAGGAGCGGAGACCCAGTACTTC,CASSLAGAETQYF
.,TRBV10-3,TRBJ1-5,TRBD1,TGTGCCATCAGTGAGTCGCCAGGGGGCTATAGCAATCAGCCCCAGCATTTT,CAISESPGGYSNQPQHF
.,TRBV6-1,TRBJ1-1,.,TGTGCCAGCAGTGAACCCCGTGAAGCTTTCTTT,CASSEPREAFF
.,TRBV15,TRBJ1-6,.,TGTGCCACCAGCAGCGACAGTTCCTATTCACCCCTCCACTTT,CATSSDSSYSPLHF
.,TRBV3-1/TRBV3-2,TRBJ2-1,.,TGTGCCAGCAGCCTTGCGGGGACCTACAATGAGCAGTTCTTC,CASSLAGTYNEQFF
.,TRBV4-1,TRBJ1-4,.,TGCGCCAGCAGCCCCGGGCGGGGGGGCAAAACTAATGAAAAACTGTTTTTT,CASSPGRGGKTNEKLFF
.,TRBV11-2,TRBJ2-2,.,TGTGCCAGCAGCCCAGGGTGGTTAACCGGGGAGCTGTTTTTT,CASSPGWLTGELFF
few,TRBV6-2/TRBV6-3,TRBJ1-1,.,TGTGCCAGCAGCCGGGGCCTCGAGGGAGGGACTGAAGCTTTCTTT,CASSRGLEGGTEAFF
.,TRBV7-3,TRBJ2-1,TRBD1,TGTGCCAGCAGCACGGGACAGCGGAATGAGCAGTTCTTC,CASSTGQRNEQFF
few,TRBV6-4,TRBJ1-5,.,TGTGCCAGCAGTGTAGACAGCTATCAGCCCCAGCATTTT,CASSVDSYQPQHF
few,TRBV5-1,TRBJ2-2,TRBD2,TGCGCCAGCAGCTTACAAACACTACGGACTAGCCGGAACACCGGGGAGCTGTTTTTT,CASSLQTLRTSRNTGELFF
.,TRBV29-1,TRBJ2-6,TRBD1,TGCAGCGTTGAAGGACAGGGGTCTGGGGCCAACGTCCTGACTTTC,CSVEGQGSGANVLTF
.,TRBV9,TRBJ2-3,TRBD1,TGTGCCAGCAGTTATACAGGGGTTACAGATACGCAGTATTTT,CASSYTGVTDTQYF
.,TRBV2,TRBJ1-6,.,TGTGCCAGCAGTCCTGGAGGAGGCGGTTCACCCCTCCACTTT,CASSPGGGGSPLHF
.,TRBV29-1,TRBJ2-5,TRBD2,TGCAGCGTTGGCGGGCTAGCGGGGCCCGGCGAGACCCAGTACTTC,CSVGGLAGPGETQYF
.,TRBV6-1,TRBJ1-2,.,TGTGCCAGCAGTGAAATTGGTACAGGGCCGTATGGCTACACCTTC,CASSEIGTGPYGYTF
.,TRBV9,TRBJ1-3,.,TGTGCCAGCAGCCCCCCCACTGGAAACACCATATATTTT,CASSPPTGNTIYF
.,TRBV5-1,TRBJ2-1,TRBD1,TGCGCCAGCAGCAGGGGTGGGACAGGAGGGCGAAACAATGAGCAGTTCTTC,CASSRGGTGGRNNEQFF
once,TRBV19,TRBJ1-2,.,TGTGCCAGTAACAACCGGGACAACATTAACTATGGCTACACCTTC,CASNNRDNINYGYTF
.,TRBV7-9,TRBJ2-2,TRBD1,TGTGCCAGCAGTCAAGGGACAGGCACCGGGGAGCTGTTTTTT,CASSQGTGTGELFF
once,TRBV5-1,TRBJ1-1,TRBD1,TGCGCCAGCAGCGCCGACAGGGGAACTGAAGCTTTCTTT,CASSADRGTEAFF
once,TRBV7-6,TRBJ2-7,TRBD2,TGTGCCAGCAGCCCCCAATATCGAGCGGGGGGCCACTACGAGCAGTACTTC,CASSPQYRAGGHYEQYF
.,TRBV11-2,TRBJ1-2,.,TGTGCCAGCAGCCCCACTGCTGGACAGTTGTATGGCTACACCTTC,CASSPTAGQLYGYTF
.,TRBV10-3,TRBJ2-1,TRBD2,TGTGCCATCAGTGACCTGGCGGGGGGTTACAATGAGCAGTTCTTC,CAISDLAGGYNEQFF
.,TRBV13,TRBJ2-5,.,TGTGCCAGCAGCTTATGGTCAACCTACGGGGAGACCCAGTACTTC,CASSLWSTYGETQYF
.,TRBV15,TRBJ2-7,.,TGTGCCACCAGCAGAGTAAGGGGCTACGAGCAGTACTTC,CATSRVRGYEQYF
.,TRBV7-2,TRBJ2-1,TRBD2,TGTGCCAGCAGCTTAGGACGGGGGGGCATCAATGAGCAGTTCTTC,CASSLGRGGINEQFF
.,TRBV7-9,TRBJ2-3,.,TGTGCCAGCAGTGAGGTTACAGATACGCAGTATTTT,CASSEVTDTQYF
.,TRBV20-1,TRBJ1-1,.,TGCAGTGCCCCTCTGAACACTGAAGCTTTCTTT,CSAPLNTEAFF
once,TRBV18,TRBJ1-2,.,TGTGCCAGCTCACCACCGGAGGGGCATGGCTACACCTTC,CASSPPEGHGYTF
.,TRBV28,TRBJ1-2,TRBD1,TGTGCCAGCAGTCGGACAGGCCTCGAGGGGGGCTACACCTTC,CASSRTGLEGGYTF
.,TRBV25-1,TRBJ2-7,.,TGTGCCAGCATAATCTACGAGCAGTACTTC,CASIIYEQYF